This TCR beta chain was sequenced for a study of beta chain features in type 1 diabetes. Points from the study as a whole: Naive, central memory and Treg TCRB repertoires appeared more alike in patients than in healthy donors.

The CDR3 covers 13 residues. Trimming pared 1 base from V and 6 bases from J, leaving 7 bases between. Germline V gene data show CDR1 as MNHNS and CDR2 as SASEGT. CD45RO/CCR7/CD25/CD127/CD95/CD27 sorting isolated CD4+ naive, central memory, regulatory and stem cell-like memory cells. The entirety of the isolated RNA underwent reverse transcription, so expressed TCRB transcripts were sequenced. Naive, central memory and regulatory T cell samples averaged roughly 3.6 million immunoSEQ reads each. Libraries were prepared by immunoSEQ multiplex PCR; TCRdb keeps only in-frame clonotypes and omits some of them. The sample yields 900,000 or so clones, roughly 17% seen once. In this sample, this clone turned up a few times. Its matching antigen is unknown.

This clonotype was sampled from a young woman in good health. The sequenced material came from naive CD4+ T cells from blood. The chain links TRBV6-1 to TRBJ2-1; a weak D match, TRBD2 (5 bases). CDR3 region: CASSEGGSNEQFF. CDR3 DNA: TGTGCCAGCAGTGAAGGAGGGAGCAATGAGCAGTTCTTC.